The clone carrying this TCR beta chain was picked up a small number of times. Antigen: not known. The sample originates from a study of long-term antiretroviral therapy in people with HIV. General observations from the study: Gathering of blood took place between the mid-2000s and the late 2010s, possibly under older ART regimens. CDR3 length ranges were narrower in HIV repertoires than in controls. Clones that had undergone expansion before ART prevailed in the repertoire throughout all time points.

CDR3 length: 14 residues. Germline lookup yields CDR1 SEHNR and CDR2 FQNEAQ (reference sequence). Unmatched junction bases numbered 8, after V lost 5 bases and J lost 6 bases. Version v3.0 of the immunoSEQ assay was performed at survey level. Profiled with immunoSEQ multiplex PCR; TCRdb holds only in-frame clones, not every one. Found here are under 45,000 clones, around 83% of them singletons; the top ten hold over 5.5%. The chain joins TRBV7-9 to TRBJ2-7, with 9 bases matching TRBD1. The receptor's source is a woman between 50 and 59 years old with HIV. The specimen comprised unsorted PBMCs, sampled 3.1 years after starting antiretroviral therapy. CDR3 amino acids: CASSLGTGMGEQYF. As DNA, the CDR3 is TGTGCCAGCAGCCTCGGGACAGGGATGGGCGAGCAGTACTTC.